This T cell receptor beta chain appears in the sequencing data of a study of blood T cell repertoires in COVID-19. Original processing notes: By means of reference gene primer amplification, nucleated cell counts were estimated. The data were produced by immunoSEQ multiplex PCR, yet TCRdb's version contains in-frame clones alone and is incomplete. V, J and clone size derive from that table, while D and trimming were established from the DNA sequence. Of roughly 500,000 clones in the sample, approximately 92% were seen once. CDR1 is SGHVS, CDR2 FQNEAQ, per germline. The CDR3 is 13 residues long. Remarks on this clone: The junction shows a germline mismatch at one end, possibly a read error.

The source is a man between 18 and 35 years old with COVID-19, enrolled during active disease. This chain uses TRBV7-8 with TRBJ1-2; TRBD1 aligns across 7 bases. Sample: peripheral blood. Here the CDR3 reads CASSLVGGQANYF. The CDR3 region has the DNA TGTGCCAGCAGCTTAGTGGGCGGACAGGCCAATTACTTC.